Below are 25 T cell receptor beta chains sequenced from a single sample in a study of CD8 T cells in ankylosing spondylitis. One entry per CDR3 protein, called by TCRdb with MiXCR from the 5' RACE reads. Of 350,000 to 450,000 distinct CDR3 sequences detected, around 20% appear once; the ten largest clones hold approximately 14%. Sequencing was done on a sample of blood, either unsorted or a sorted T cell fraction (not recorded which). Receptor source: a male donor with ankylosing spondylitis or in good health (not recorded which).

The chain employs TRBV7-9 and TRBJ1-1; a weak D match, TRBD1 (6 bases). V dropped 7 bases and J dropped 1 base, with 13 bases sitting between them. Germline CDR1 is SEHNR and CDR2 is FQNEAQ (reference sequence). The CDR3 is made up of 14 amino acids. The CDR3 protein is CASISGGGNTEAFF. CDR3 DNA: TGTGCCAGCATCAGTGGAGGGGGGAACACTGAAGCTTTCTTT.

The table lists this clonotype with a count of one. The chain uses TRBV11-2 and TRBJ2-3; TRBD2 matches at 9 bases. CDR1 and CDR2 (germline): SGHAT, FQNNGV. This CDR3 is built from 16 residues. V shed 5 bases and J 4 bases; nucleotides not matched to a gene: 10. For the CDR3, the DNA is TGTGCCAGCAGCAGGGTAGCGGGGGCCCTCCCAGATACGCAGTATTTT. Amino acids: CASSRVAGALPDTQYF.

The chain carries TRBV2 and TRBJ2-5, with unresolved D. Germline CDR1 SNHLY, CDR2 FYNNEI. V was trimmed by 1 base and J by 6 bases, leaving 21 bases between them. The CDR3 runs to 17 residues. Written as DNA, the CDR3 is TGTGCCAGCAGTGAAGGCTTCGGTGGCCTGATTGGGAAGACCCAGTACTTC. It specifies CASSEGFGGLIGKTQYF.

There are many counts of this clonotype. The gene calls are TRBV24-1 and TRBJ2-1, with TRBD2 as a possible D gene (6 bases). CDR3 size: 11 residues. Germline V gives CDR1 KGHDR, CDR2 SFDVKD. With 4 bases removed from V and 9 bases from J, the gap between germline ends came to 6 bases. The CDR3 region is CATSEGGEQFF. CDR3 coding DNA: TGTGCCACCAGTGAGGGGGGTGAGCAGTTCTTC.

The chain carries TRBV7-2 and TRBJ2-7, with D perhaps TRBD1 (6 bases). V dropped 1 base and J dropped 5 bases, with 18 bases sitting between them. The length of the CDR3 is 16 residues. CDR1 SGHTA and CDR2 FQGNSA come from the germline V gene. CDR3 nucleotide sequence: TGTGCCAGCAGCTTAGAAGGCGTCAGGGGTCGCCACGAGCAGTACTTC. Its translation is CASSLEGVRGRHEQYF.

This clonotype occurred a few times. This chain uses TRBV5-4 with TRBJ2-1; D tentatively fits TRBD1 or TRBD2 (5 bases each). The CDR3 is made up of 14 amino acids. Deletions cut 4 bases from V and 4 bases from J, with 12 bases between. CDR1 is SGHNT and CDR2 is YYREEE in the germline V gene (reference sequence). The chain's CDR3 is CASSGGHNYNEQFF. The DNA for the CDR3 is TGTGCCAGCAGCGGAGGACACAATTACAATGAGCAGTTCTTC.

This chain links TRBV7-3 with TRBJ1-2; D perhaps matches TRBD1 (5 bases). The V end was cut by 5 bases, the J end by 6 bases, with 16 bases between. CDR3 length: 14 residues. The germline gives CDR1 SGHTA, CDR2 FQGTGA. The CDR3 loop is CASSHGWGKDGYTF. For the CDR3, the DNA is TGTGCCAGCAGCCATGGGTGGGGGAAGGATGGCTACACCTTC. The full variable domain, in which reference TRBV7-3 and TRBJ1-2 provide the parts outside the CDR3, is GAGVSQTPSNKVTEKGKYVELRCDPISGHTALYWYRQSLGQGPEFLIYFQGTGAADDSGLPNDRFFAVRPEGSVSTLKIQRTERGDSAVYLCASSHGWGKDGYTFGSGTRLTVV.

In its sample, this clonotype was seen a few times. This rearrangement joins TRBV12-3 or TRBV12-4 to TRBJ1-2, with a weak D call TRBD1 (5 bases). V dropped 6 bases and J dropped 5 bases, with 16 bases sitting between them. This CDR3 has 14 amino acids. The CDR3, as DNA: TGTGCCAGCAGCCCTGACAACGGGGGTTATGGCTACACCTTC. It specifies CASSPDNGGYGYTF.

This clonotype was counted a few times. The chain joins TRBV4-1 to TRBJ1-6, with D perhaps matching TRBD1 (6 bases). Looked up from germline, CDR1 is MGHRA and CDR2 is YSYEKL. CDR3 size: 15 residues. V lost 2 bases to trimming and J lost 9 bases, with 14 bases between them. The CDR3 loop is CASSQPTGGGSPLHF. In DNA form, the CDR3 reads TGCGCCAGCAGCCAACCGACAGGCGGAGGTTCACCCCTCCACTTT.

CDR3 DNA sequence: TGTGCCAGCAGCTTAGACAGGGGGCCGGTCTACAATGAGCAGTTCTTC. It specifies CASSLDRGPVYNEQFF. The chain combines TRBV7-2 with TRBJ2-1; TRBD1 aligns across 9 bases. J gave up 3 bases and V 1 base, and 4 bases lay outside the gene matches. CDR3 length equals 16 residues. Germline CDR1 reads SGHTA; CDR2 reads FQGNSA.

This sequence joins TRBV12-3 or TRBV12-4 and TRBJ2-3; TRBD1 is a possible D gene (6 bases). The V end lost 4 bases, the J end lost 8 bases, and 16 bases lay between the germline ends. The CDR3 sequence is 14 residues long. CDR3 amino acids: CASSSGGDLATQYF. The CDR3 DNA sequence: TGTGCCAGCAGTTCTGGGGGCGACTTGGCTACGCAGTATTTT.

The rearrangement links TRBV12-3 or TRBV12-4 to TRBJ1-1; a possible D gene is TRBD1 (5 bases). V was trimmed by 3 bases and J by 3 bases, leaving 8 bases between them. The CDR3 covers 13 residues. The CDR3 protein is CASSFGGHTEAFF. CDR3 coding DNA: TGTGCCAGCAGTTTCGGGGGACACACTGAAGCTTTCTTT.

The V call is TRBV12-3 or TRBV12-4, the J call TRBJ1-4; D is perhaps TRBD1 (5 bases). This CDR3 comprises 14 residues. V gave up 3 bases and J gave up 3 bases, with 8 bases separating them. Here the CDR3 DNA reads TGTGCCAGCAGTTTGGAAGGGGCTAATGAAAAACTGTTTTTT. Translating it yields CASSLEGANEKLFF.

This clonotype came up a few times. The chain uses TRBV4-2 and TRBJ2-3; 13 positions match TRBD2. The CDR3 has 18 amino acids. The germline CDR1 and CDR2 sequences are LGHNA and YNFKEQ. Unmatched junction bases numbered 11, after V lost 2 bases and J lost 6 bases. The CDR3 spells CASSQSPGLAGPGDTQYF. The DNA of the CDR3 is TGTGCCAGCAGCCAATCCCCGGGACTAGCGGGGCCTGGGGATACGCAGTATTTT.

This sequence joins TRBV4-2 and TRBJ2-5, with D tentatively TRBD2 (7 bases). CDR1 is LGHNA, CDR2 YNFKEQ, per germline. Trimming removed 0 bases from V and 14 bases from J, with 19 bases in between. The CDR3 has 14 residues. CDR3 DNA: TGTGCCAGCAGCCAAGATAGGGGGGCCAGCGGGGTTTACTTC. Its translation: CASSQDRGASGVYF.

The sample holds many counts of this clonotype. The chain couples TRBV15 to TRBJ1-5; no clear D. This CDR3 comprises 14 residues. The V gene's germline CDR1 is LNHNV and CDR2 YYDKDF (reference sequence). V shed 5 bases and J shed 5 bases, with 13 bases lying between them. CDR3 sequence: CATSASGPHQPQHF. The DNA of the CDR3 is TGTGCCACCAGCGCCAGCGGACCTCATCAGCCCCAGCATTTT.

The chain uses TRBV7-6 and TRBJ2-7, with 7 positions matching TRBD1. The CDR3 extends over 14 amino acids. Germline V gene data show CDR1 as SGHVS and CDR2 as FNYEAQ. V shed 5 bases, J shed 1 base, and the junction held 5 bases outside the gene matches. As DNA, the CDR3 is TGTGCCAGCAGCGCAGGGACAGTATCCTACGAGCAGTACTTC. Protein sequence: CASSAGTVSYEQYF.

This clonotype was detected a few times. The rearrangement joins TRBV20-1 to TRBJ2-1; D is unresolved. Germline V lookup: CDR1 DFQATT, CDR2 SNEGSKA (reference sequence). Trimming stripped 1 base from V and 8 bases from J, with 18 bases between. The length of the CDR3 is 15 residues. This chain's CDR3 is CSARGEEFFIDEQFF. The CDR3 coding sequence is TGCAGTGCTAGAGGAGAGGAATTTTTCATCGATGAGCAGTTCTTC.

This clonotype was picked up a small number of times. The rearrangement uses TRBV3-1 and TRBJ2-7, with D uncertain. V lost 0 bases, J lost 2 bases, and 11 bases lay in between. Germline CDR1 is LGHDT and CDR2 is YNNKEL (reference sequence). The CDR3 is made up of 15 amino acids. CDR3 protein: CASSQEGYIPYEQYF. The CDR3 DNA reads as TGTGCCAGCAGCCAAGAAGGGTACATCCCCTACGAGCAGTACTTC.

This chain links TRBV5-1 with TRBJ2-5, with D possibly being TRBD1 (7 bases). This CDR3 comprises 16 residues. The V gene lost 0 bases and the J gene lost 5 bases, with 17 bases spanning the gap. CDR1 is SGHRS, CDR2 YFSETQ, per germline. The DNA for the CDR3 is TGCGCCAGCAGCTTGGCATCTGCAGGGGGGTTCGAGACCCAGTACTTC. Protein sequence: CASSLASAGGFETQYF. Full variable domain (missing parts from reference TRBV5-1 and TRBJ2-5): KAGVTQTPRYLIKTRGQQVTLSCSPISGHRSVSWYQQTPGQGLQFLFEYFSETQRNKGNFPGRFSGRQFSNSRSEMNVSTLELGDSALYLCASSLASAGGFETQYFGPGTRLLVL.

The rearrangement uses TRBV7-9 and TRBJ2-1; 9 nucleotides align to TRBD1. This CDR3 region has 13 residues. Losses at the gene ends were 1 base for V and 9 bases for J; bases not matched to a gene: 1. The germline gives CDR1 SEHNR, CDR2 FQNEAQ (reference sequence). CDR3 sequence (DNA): TGTGCCAGCAGCTTAGGGACAGGGGTTGAGCAGTTCTTC. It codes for CASSLGTGVEQFF.

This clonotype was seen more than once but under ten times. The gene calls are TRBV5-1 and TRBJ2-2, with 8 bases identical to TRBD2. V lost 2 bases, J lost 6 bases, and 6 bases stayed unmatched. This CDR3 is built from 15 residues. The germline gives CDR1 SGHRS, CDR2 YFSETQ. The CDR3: CASSFSGASSGELFF. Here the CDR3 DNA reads TGCGCCAGCAGCTTTAGCGGGGCAAGTTCCGGGGAGCTGTTTTTT.

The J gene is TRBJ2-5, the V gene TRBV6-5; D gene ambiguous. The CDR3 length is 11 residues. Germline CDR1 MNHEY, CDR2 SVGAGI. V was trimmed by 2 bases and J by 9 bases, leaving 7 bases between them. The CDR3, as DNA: TGTGCCAGCAGTTACGGCCGGGCCCAGTACTTC. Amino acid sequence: CASSYGRAQYF.

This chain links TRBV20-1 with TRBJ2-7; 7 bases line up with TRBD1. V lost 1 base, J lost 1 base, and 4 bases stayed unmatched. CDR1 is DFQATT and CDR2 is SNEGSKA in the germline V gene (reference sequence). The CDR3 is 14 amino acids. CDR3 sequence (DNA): TGCAGTGCTAGAGGCCTCAGGGGGTCCTACGAGCAGTACTTC. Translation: CSARGLRGSYEQYF.

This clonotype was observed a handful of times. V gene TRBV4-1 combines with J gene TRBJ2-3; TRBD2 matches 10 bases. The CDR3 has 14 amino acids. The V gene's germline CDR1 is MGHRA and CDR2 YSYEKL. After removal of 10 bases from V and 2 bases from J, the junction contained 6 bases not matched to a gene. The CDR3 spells CAKKAGGLTDTQYF. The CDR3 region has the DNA TGCGCCAAAAAAGCGGGGGGGCTCACAGATACGCAGTATTTT.